This TCR beta chain comes out of a study of cytomegalovirus exposure and HLA in healthy donors (dated by TCRdb to 2017 to 2019). With respect to the entire study: In an earlier analysis of some 550 of the donors, less than 350 Gb of sequence data and 90 million to 120 million unique TCR beta sequences from 150 million to 200 million T cells were reported. About 300 gigabases of sequencing data and some 85 million unique TCR sequences were included in an early release covering about 700 HLA-typed donors. Of the approximately 370 genotyped donors, 80% to 90% were placed in the genetic ancestry cluster associated with self-reported Caucasian donors. The study aimed to test whether signatures of past pathogen exposure could be identified by cataloging public T cell receptors. The T cell repertoires of 666 subjects were profiled by immunosequencing and related to cytomegalovirus serostatus. Along with the roughly 700-subject first cohort, a separate validation cohort of over 90 different subjects was used. High-throughput TCR immunosequencing, statistical association of individual TCRs with disease status, and machine learning were combined to predict cytomegalovirus infection status. In a later analysis, previously published TCR beta repertoires from several hundred donors were re-analyzed and high-resolution HLA genotyping was added so that TCR occurrence patterns could be studied. The later analysis used no new phenotypic data to find candidate immune exposures, relying instead on TCR beta sequences and their occurrence across donors. To decide whether each TCR beta V gene segment behaved as functional or pseudogenic, an earlier analysis of some 600 of the donors relied on high-throughput TCR beta sequencing. Donor age, sex, ethnicity and CMV serostatus were compiled alongside the repertoire data. A later genetic analysis used genome-wide SNP genotypes for about 60% of the roughly 700 donors, treating that subset as a discovery cohort. All discovery cohort repertoires had been generated on a single sequencing platform. HLA typing covered class I and class II loci at four-digit resolution. Typing coverage differed by locus: A, B, C, DRB1 and DQB1 were typed in roughly 620-640 donors, DQA1 in about 550, DPA1 in approximately 600, and DPB1 in 400 to 490. Because of strong linkage in the cohort, roughly five DR-DQ haplotypes were treated as single units for association and clustering. Across some 400 genotyped donors of the cohort, an average of about 240,000 unique TCR beta nucleotide sequences per donor were sequenced, and about a sixth of those sequences were non-productive.

About this clone itself: Its specific antigen is unknown. Base-call qualities are not available, and no considerably larger clone is one nucleotide away.

The cohort consisted of 666 healthy bone marrow donors. Cohort members were all nominally healthy when sampled, although unrecorded immune exposures were likely present. The donor tested CMV seronegative and was one of the 352 seronegative cohort members. Each donor provided a peripheral blood sample, and peripheral blood mononuclear cells were used for TCR beta sequencing. The Qiagen DNeasy Blood Extraction Kit was used to extract genomic DNA from the blood cell samples. General findings and caveats noted by the study authors: Correlated functional status among segregating V segments might reflect linkage disequilibrium, but an unknown experimental factor could not be ruled out. The study listed 164 TCR beta chains as associated with cytomegalovirus. Because counts were too low, roughly 18 rarely observed V segments, including chromosome 9 orphons, were left out of the earlier analysis of 500 to 650 of the donors. In an earlier analysis of around 500 of the donors, most TCR beta V segments appeared in productive rearrangements about 90% or about 30% of the time, broadly matching IMGT annotations. Three of the identified cytomegalovirus-associated TCR beta chains were confirmed in vitro to be specific for cytomegalovirus antigens. In a later analysis, several top co-occurrence clusters were reported to appear linked to parvovirus B19, influenza, CMV and Epstein-Barr virus. In a later analysis, more than 15,000 TCR beta sequences were associated with specific HLA alleles at a false discovery rate of 0.05. In a later analysis, the rate of TCR association differed among HLA loci, with DRB1 alleles having the most associated TCRs and HLA-C alleles having the fewest. The 87-base-pair reads could not distinguish some IMGT-functional V segments, including TRBV6-2 and TRBV6-3, so those segments were excluded. When HLA alleles, especially DR and DQ, strongly co-occurred, attributing TCR associations to individual alleles was difficult. Because HLA typing was unavailable for some donors at each locus, only the typed subset was used in association tests. A further reported finding was that TCR beta sequences accurately predicted the HLA-A and HLA-B alleles for most subjects in the first cohort. A group of highly shared sequence variants was considered likely to be a technical artifact of the sequencing pipeline. According to a later analysis, most CMV-associated TCR beta chains appeared to be HLA-restricted, and the HLA associations seemed to be driven largely by CMV exposure. Presence/absence analyses assumed roughly uniform sequencing depth across donors, an assumption that may not hold. In both the original and validation cohorts, the classifier was reported to diagnose cytomegalovirus status with high specificity and sensitivity. Most TCR sequences were seen in very few donors, while some public TCRs were found in many individuals. For the cohort, immune exposure information was limited to CMV serostatus. In this cohort, only TCR beta chains were sequenced, and detectable features were limited by the absence of alpha or paired-chain data. Compared with the approximately 670-donor mean, donors in an Asian-associated ancestry cluster had fewer N-insertions in productive TCRs, according to a later genetic analysis. The authors suggested that the approach could potentially be extended to other disease states and immunological phenotypes. An association between a missense DCLRE1C variant and V-gene and J-gene trimming of TCR beta chains was found in a later genetic analysis and replicated in an independent cohort. In a later analysis, HLA-associated TCR beta chains showed more clonal expansion and lower generation probabilities than non-associated chains that were equally common.

For this chain, trimming is 0 bases at the V end and 0 bases at the J end, and the number of junction bases without a gene match is 9. The CDR3 has 18 amino acids, counting the end cysteine and phenylalanine. The entry retains the CDR3 DNA only, 54 bases that are in frame from base 1. From the germline V gene (reference sequence), CDR1 is GTSNPN and CDR2 is SVGIG. Preparation of the library involved the immunoSEQ multiplex PCR assay. A mixture of 60 forward primers for TCR Vbeta segments and 13 reverse primers for TCR Jbeta segments was used in the multiplex PCR. A multiplex PCR assay on genomic DNA amplified the CDR3 region of rearranged TCR beta genes. The Illumina HiSeq System was used to sequence the amplified TCR beta libraries as 87-base-pair reads. Under the source paper's analysis protocol: A later analysis counted approximately 76 million unique TCR beta chains across the 666 repertoires, and 9 million to 14 million of these chains were shared by at least two donors. To remove PCR and sequencing errors, raw reads were error-corrected and collapsed into unique sequences using a nearest-neighbor algorithm that merged closely related sequences. Alignment of CDR3 sequences to IMGT reference sequences was used to assign V, D and J gene segments. Each retained sequence needed at least a six-nucleotide match to both a V gene segment and a J gene segment. Rearrangements were classified as productive when the CDR3 lacked stop codons and remained in frame with V and J, and all other rearrangements were classified as non-productive. CDR3 was defined according to IMGT convention as the region running from the second conserved V-encoded cysteine to the conserved J-encoded phenylalanine. Sequences without an unambiguous match to a single V gene segment were excluded from the earlier analysis of several hundred of the donors. In an earlier analysis of 587 of the donors, a V segment was called functional when productive rearrangements were above 56.7%, and segregating when the standard deviation between donors exceeded 5%. To diagnose cytomegalovirus status from the catalog of TCR beta chain sequences, a statistical classification framework was built. In a later analysis, TCR nucleotide sequences were compared against IMGT/GENE-DB human TR gene sequences so that V and J genes could be assigned. The TCRdist pipeline was used in a later analysis to assign CDR3 sequences and most-parsimonious VDJ recombination scenarios. In a later analysis, each TCR beta chain was defined by its CDR3 amino acid sequence together with its V-gene family, and reads lacking a unique V-gene family were excluded. To address suspected cross-contamination and a sequencing artifact, a later analysis removed roughly 580 highly shared, low-generation-probability nucleotide sequences. A later analysis calculated a clonal expansion index for each public chain from normalized within-repertoire ranks of inferred template counts. In a later analysis, generation probabilities were computed using a VDJ recombination model fitted to out-of-frame rearrangements, and the results were checked against IGoR. In a later analysis, TCR-TCR, TCR-HLA and TCR-CMV co-occurrence was scored with hypergeometric tests, and a repertoire-size bias correction was applied to TCR pairs. In a later analysis, false discovery rates were estimated by permuting HLA or CMV assignments 20 times. In a later analysis, co-occurring TCRs were grouped with DBSCAN, and TCRdist sequence similarity was added when clustering was performed within HLA-allele-positive subsets. For co-occurrence clustering, repertoires with fewer than 30,000 or more than 120,000 public chains were excluded, along with about five repertoires with anomalous nucleotide sharing. The table was pulled from immuneACCESS by TCRdb, which kept in-frame rearrangements only. Such tables lose some clones; where checked, under half of the loss comes from unresolved V genes, and the rest has no known cause. V, J and clone size derive from that table, while D and trimming were established from the DNA sequence. The sample table shows about 150,000 clones, and 65% to 80% are seen once. The ten largest clones add up to 1.5% to 2% of the sample.

The sequencing input was PBMCs. The sequence is built from TRBV30 and TRBJ2-3, with 10 bases in between that match TRBD2. This TCR was sampled from a woman between 40 and 50 years old in good health and CMV-seronegative. CDR3 sequence: CAWSVRLAGAFSTDTQYF. The DNA is TGTGCCTGGAGTGTGAGGCTAGCGGGAGCTTTTAGCACAGATACGCAGTATTTT.